These T cell receptor beta chains were read from a single sample in a study of T-cell reconstitution after alpha-beta-depleted transplantation in children. TCRdb processed the PCR reads anew with MiXCR; each CDR3 protein has one entry. The data hold hundreds of thousands of distinct CDR3 sequences, with around 13% observed a single time. The specimen comprised PBMCs, sampled before TCRalphabeta/CD19-depleted stem cell transplant. These receptors originate from a girl aged 2 to 9 with congenital amegakaryocytic thrombocytopenia, due to receive a stem cell transplant. The CDR3 runs from the conserved cysteine through the conserved F or W. Each record gives: clone size, D gene, V gene, J gene, CDR3 protein, CDR3 DNA. The D gene is left open where the match is weak. A clone size is listed for some rows: how often the clone was seen (once, few, many), or a class if it is expanded.

few	-	TRBV18	TRBJ1-5	CASSPRFNQPQHF	TGTGCCAGCTCACCCAGATTCAATCAGCCCCAGCATTTT
-	-	TRBV9	TRBJ2-3	CASSGRGSVAETDTQYF	TGTGCCAGCAGCGGACGTGGTTCGGTGGCGGAGACAGATACGCAGTATTTT
-	-	TRBV4-1	TRBJ2-7	CASSQLSPYEQYF	TGCGCCAGCAGCCAACTCTCCCCCTACGAGCAGTACTTC
-	TRBD2	TRBV9	TRBJ2-1	CASSAPSGSSYNEQFF	TGTGCCAGCAGCGCTCCTAGCGGAAGCTCCTACAATGAGCAGTTCTTC
many	-	TRBV7-8	TRBJ2-2	CASSLGAIGELFF	TGTGCCAGCAGCTTAGGCGCAATCGGGGAGCTGTTTTTT
many	-	TRBV20-1	TRBJ1-2	CSARGRGAQEYGYTF	TGCAGTGCTAGGGGTCGGGGGGCGCAGGAATATGGCTACACCTTC
many	-	TRBV9	TRBJ2-3	CASSETGVEGISTDTQYF	TGTGCCAGCAGCGAGACGGGAGTGGAGGGTATTAGCACAGATACGCAGTATTTT
many	-	TRBV28	TRBJ1-5	CASSLLKGNNQPQHF	TGTGCCAGCAGTTTATTAAAGGGCAACAATCAGCCCCAGCATTTT
many	TRBD2	TRBV29-1	TRBJ2-4	CSVASGGSKNIQYF	TGCAGCGTTGCTAGCGGGGGATCCAAAAACATTCAGTACTTC
-	-	TRBV20-1	TRBJ2-2	CSARVSQAATGELFF	TGCAGTGCTAGAGTTTCGCAGGCAGCCACCGGGGAGCTGTTTTTT
many	-	TRBV6-1	TRBJ1-2	CASNQGPYGYTF	TGTGCCAGCAATCAAGGGCCCTATGGCTACACCTTC
many	TRBD2	TRBV10-3	TRBJ2-7	CAIRATLAGDVYEQYF	TGTGCCATCAGGGCGACTCTAGCGGGAGATGTCTACGAGCAGTACTTC
-	-	TRBV7-9	TRBJ2-5	CASSLTGEVGGQYF	TGTGCCAGCAGCTTGACGGGGGAAGTTGGGGGCCAGTACTTC
few	-	TRBV30	TRBJ1-5	CAWSVMGGADQPQHF	TGTGCCTGGAGTGTTATGGGGGGCGCGGATCAGCCCCAGCATTTT
few	TRBD2	TRBV10-3	TRBJ2-3	CAIRGLAGGIDTDTQYF	TGTGCCATCAGGGGACTAGCGGGAGGTATCGACACAGATACGCAGTATTTT
-	-	TRBV10-3	TRBJ2-7	CAISELGRKGHEQYF	TGTGCCATCAGTGAGCTCGGGAGAAAGGGGCACGAGCAGTACTTC
few	-	TRBV28	TRBJ1-3	CASRSNTGSGNTIYF	TGTGCCAGCAGATCTAACACAGGCTCTGGAAACACCATATATTTT
many	TRBD1	TRBV20-1	TRBJ2-5	CSARGQYGETQYF	TGCAGTGCTAGGGGACAGTATGGAGAGACCCAGTACTTC